These 29 T cell receptor beta chains were all obtained from the same sample, sequenced in a study of tumor and adjacent non-tumor tissue in lung cancer (dated by TCRdb to the late 2010s). The library was built by means of multiplex PCR. The listed sequencing device is Illumina HiSeq 2500. TCRbeta libraries were built by three rounds of nested PCR using primers (Table S4), following protocols modified from ARM-PCR. TCRdb's own reprocessing of the public reads used fastp at Q25 and MiXCR and kept productive beta chains. Here each entry gathers all rows of one CDR3 protein and keeps the most common genes and DNA. In this sample the table shows over 100,000 distinct CDR3 sequences, roughly 75% of which occur a single time. The top ten clonotypes cover about 40% of the sample. RNA was isolated from bulk unsorted tissue, and RNA quality was assessed with a NanoDrop ND-1000 and an Agilent 2100. Sequenced sample: lung tumor tissue. These receptors came from a woman aged 60-75 years with non-small cell lung cancer.

The CDR3 protein is CASRSDWGQEAFF. In nucleotides, the CDR3 is TGTGCCAGCAGAAGCGACTGGGGGCAGGAAGCTTTCTTT. The V gene is TRBV13, the J gene TRBJ1-1, with D possibly matching TRBD1 (6 bases). Germline values: CDR1 PRHDT, CDR2 FYEKMQ (reference sequence). V dropped 6 bases and J dropped 8 bases, with 16 bases sitting between them. The CDR3 consists of 13 residues.

This clonotype was counted many times. The chain recombines TRBV20-1 with TRBJ2-1; a weak D match, TRBD2 (6 bases). The CDR3 covers 13 residues. In germline, CDR1 is DFQATT, CDR2 SNEGSKA (reference sequence). V dropped 8 bases and J dropped 4 bases, with 15 bases sitting between them. CDR3 loop: CSSSGSRYNEQFF. In DNA form, the CDR3 reads TGCAGTTCCAGCGGGTCCCGGTACAATGAGCAGTTCTTC.

Comments on this clonotype: In this CDR3 the conserved last residue, phenylalanine or tryptophan, is missing, so a read error is likely. The DNA is left out, because the CDR3 cannot be placed on it with certainty; the CDR3 is given as TCRdb lists it. CDR3 in amino acids: CASSARTGVNTGELFV. The rearrangement links TRBV11-1 to TRBJ2-2; the D segment call TRBD1 is taken from the table without a DNA check. The CDR3 spans 16 amino acids, including both terminal residues. Germline V gene data show CDR1 as SGHAT and CDR2 as FQDESV (reference sequence).

This clonotype counts as medium-sized. The J gene is TRBJ1-1, the V gene TRBV11-1; D gene ambiguous. Germline V lookup: CDR1 SGHAT, CDR2 FQDESV (reference sequence). CDR3 length: 13 residues. V dropped 4 bases and J dropped 7 bases, with 13 bases sitting between them. CDR3 sequence reads: CASSSNFGGEAFF. For the CDR3, the DNA is TGTGCCAGCAGCTCTAACTTCGGTGGTGAAGCTTTCTTT.

CDR3 loop: CASSGTGGGGANVLTF. The CDR3 coding sequence is TGTGCCAGCAGTGGGACAGGTGGGGGTGGAGCCAACGTCCTGACTTTC. The V call is TRBV6-1, the J call TRBJ2-6, with 7 bases lining up with TRBD1. Germline lookup yields CDR1 MNHNS and CDR2 SASEGT. With V trimmed by 4 bases and J by 7 bases, 10 bases remained unmatched. The CDR3 length is 16 residues.

This clonotype has just one count. One end of the junction varies from germline; a read error may be responsible. This sequence joins TRBV11-3 and TRBJ2-1; D is possibly TRBD2 (5 bases). This CDR3 contains 17 residues. Germline-derived CDR1 and CDR2 are SGHNT and YENEEA. This chain's CDR3 is CASSLELTIWSHYEQFF. In nucleotides, the CDR3 is TGCGCCAGCAGCTTAGAGTTGACTATCTGGAGCCACTATGAGCAGTTCTTC. Filled out from reference TRBV11-3 and TRBJ2-1, the complete variable domain reads EAGVVQSPRYKIIEKKQPVAFWCNPISGHNTLYWYLQNLGQGPELLIRYENEEAVDDSQLPKDRFSAERLKGVDSTLKIQPAELGDSAVYLCASSLELTIWSHYEQFFGPGTRLTVL.

V usage is TRBV20-1 and J usage is TRBJ1-2, with unresolved D. The CDR3 spans 13 residues. V was trimmed by 7 bases and J by 4 bases, leaving 16 bases between them. CDR1 is DFQATT, CDR2 SNEGSKA, per germline (reference sequence). CDR3: CSDPKTCGYGYTF. The CDR3, as DNA: TGCAGTGACCCTAAGACATGCGGCTATGGCTACACCTTC.

As to this clonotype: Germline is not matched at one junction end, which may reflect a read error. The rearrangement joins TRBV11-3 to TRBJ1-1; tentatively, D is TRBD1 (5 bases). Per the germline V gene, CDR1 is SGHNT and CDR2 is YENEEA. This CDR3 contains 18 residues. The CDR3: CASNLIGPPGRMNSEAFF. CDR3 sequence (DNA): TGTGCCAGCAACTTAATTGGGCCGCCGGGACGGATGAACTCTGAAGCTTTCTTC. Combining the CDR3 with reference TRBV11-3 and TRBJ1-1 gives the whole variable domain EAGVVQSPRYKIIEKKQPVAFWCNPISGHNTLYWYLQNLGQGPELLIRYENEEAVDDSQLPKDRFSAERLKGVDSTLKIQPAELGDSAVYLCASNLIGPPGRMNSEAFFGQGTRLTVV.

This clonotype was seen many times. CDR3 bases: TGTGCCAGCAGCAGGGATCCTAACTATGGCTACACCTTC. It codes for CASSRDPNYGYTF. This chain links TRBV5-5 with TRBJ1-2; D ambiguous. Trimming stripped 4 bases from V and 0 bases from J, with 7 bases between. The CDR3 consists of 13 residues. In germline, CDR1 is SGHKS, CDR2 YYEKEE (reference sequence). Combining the CDR3 with reference TRBV5-5 and TRBJ1-2 gives the whole variable domain DAGVTQSPTHLIKTRGQQVTLRCSPISGHKSVSWYQQVLGQGPQFIFQYYEKEERGRGNFPDRFSARQFPNYSSELNVNALLLGDSALYLCASSRDPNYGYTFGSGTRLTVV.

The V gene is TRBV12-3 or TRBV12-4, the J gene TRBJ2-1; TRBD2 agrees at 12 bases. V was pared by 6 bases and J by 13 bases, with 4 bases of the junction left unmatched. The CDR3 extends over 12 amino acids. The CDR3 DNA sequence: TGTGCCAGCAGCCTAGCGGGAGGGATACAGTTCTTC. This gives the protein CASSLAGGIQFF.

CDR3 bases: TGCAGTGCTAGAGATCTTGGGAGAGAGGGTTCCTACAATGAGCAGTTCTTC. Translated: CSARDLGREGSYNEQFF. The rearrangement joins TRBV20-1 to TRBJ2-1; possible D gene TRBD2, 5 bases. The CDR3 consists of 17 residues. The germline V gene has CDR1 DFQATT and CDR2 SNEGSKA (reference sequence). Trimming took off 0 bases at V and 1 base at J, with 16 bases between the two ends.

Concerning this clonotype itself: A single base separates this from a much larger clone, so it may be a read error. The chain uses TRBV6-2 or TRBV6-3 and TRBJ1-5; 9 bases align to TRBD1. Germline lookup yields CDR1 MNHEY and CDR2 SVGEGT. V gave up 7 bases and J gave up 3 bases; unmatched junction bases: 7. The CDR3 is 15 residues long. The DNA of the CDR3 is TGTGCCAGCAAGAGGGACAGGGATTTCAATCAGCCCCAGCATTTT. As protein: CASKRDRDFNQPQHF.

The table lists this clonotype with a count of one. The chain carries TRBV20-1 and TRBJ2-7, with 8 positions matching TRBD2. V shed 4 bases, J shed 13 bases, and the junction held 18 bases outside the gene matches. In germline, CDR1 is DFQATT, CDR2 SNEGSKA (reference sequence). CDR3 length equals 14 residues. The CDR3 coding sequence is TGCAGTGCTATACTAGCGGAGGGCCTGGGTGTGCAATACTTC. It is translated as CSAILAEGLGVQYF.

The chain carries TRBV28 and TRBJ2-3; D perhaps matches TRBD2 (6 bases). Trimming cost V 8 bases and J 1 base, with 10 bases left between them. The CDR3 has 13 residues. Germline CDR1 and CDR2: MDHEN and SYDVKM. The CDR3 spells CASAGTRTDTQYF. The CDR3 region has the DNA TGTGCCAGCGCGGGGACCCGCACAGATACGCAGTATTTT.

A word on this clonotype: The junction departs from the called germline gene at one end, perhaps through a read error. The V and J genes are TRBV6-1 and TRBJ2-3, with a weak D call TRBD2 (6 bases). Per the germline V gene, CDR1 is MNHNS and CDR2 is SASEGT. This CDR3 comprises 14 residues. CDR3 in DNA: TGTGCCAGCAGTGAAGAATGCCGGGGGTATACGCAATATTTT. This gives the protein CASSEECRGYTQYF.

To note about this clonotype: At one end, the junction sequence differs from germline, possibly due to a read error. DNA for the CDR3: TGTGCCAGCAGCCTGGGACTAGGTACAGATACGCAGAATTTT. The encoded protein is CASSLGLGTDTQNF. The chain is built from TRBV11-2 and TRBJ2-3; 8 bases agree with TRBD2. The CDR3 totals 14 residues. Germline V CDR1 and CDR2: SGHAT, FQNNGV.

With regard to this clonotype: This clone may be a read error of a much larger clone one base away. The rearrangement joins TRBV6-5 to TRBJ2-5; D not resolved. CDR1 and CDR2 from the germline V gene are MNHEY and SVGAGI. The V end lost 3 bases, the J end lost 5 bases, and 10 bases lay between the germline ends. This CDR3 spans 13 amino acids. CDR3 nucleotide sequence: TGTGCCAGCAGTTATCCTGGAAGGGAGACCCAGTACTTC. Amino acid sequence: CASSYPGRETQYF.

The chain has TRBV30 and TRBJ1-4; possibly TRBD1 for D (5 bases). The V gene's germline CDR1 is GTSNPN and CDR2 SVGIG (reference sequence). The ends were cut back, 0 bases at V and 4 bases at J, with 15 bases in the middle. This CDR3 comprises 16 residues. The CDR3 region is CAWSVRFGGSNEKLFF. The CDR3, as DNA: TGTGCCTGGAGTGTACGTTTTGGGGGGAGTAATGAAAAACTGTTTTTT. Filled out from reference TRBV30 and TRBJ1-4, the complete variable domain reads SQTIHQWPATLVQPVGSPLSLECTVEGTSNPNLYWYRQAAGRGLQLLFYSVGIGQISSEVPQNLSASRPQDRQFILSSKKLLLSDSGFYLCAWSVRFGGSNEKLFFGSGTQLSVL.

Regarding this clonotype: One end of the junction varies from germline; a read error may be responsible. The gene calls are TRBV4-3 and TRBJ2-7; unclear D gene. Germline loops: CDR1 LGHNA, CDR2 YSLEER. This CDR3 spans 15 amino acids. CDR3 in amino acids: CASSQDFPGSYEQYF. The CDR3 DNA reads TGCGCCAGCAGCCAAGATTTCCCAGGATCCTACGAGCAATACTTC.

The CDR3 is CASSGDSGRLGQPQHF. The CDR3 bases are TGTGCCAGTAGCGGAGACAGCGGCCGACTTGGTCAGCCCCAGCATTTT. The chain is built from TRBV5-5 and TRBJ1-5, with D perhaps TRBD1 (5 bases). CDR1 and CDR2 from the germline V gene are SGHKS and YYEKEE (reference sequence). V was trimmed by 8 bases and J by 6 bases, leaving 24 bases between them. This CDR3 is built from 16 residues. Combining the CDR3 with reference TRBV5-5 and TRBJ1-5 gives the whole variable domain DAGVTQSPTHLIKTRGQQVTLRCSPISGHKSVSWYQQVLGQGPQFIFQYYEKEERGRGNFPDRFSARQFPNYSSELNVNALLLGDSALYLCASSGDSGRLGQPQHFGDGTRLSIL.

Concerning this clonotype itself: One end of the junction is discordant with germline, which a read error may explain. This chain uses TRBV11-3 with TRBJ2-5, with a weak D call TRBD2 (6 bases). Germline values: CDR1 SGHNT, CDR2 YENEEA. The CDR3 has 14 residues. In nucleotides, the CDR3 is TGTGCCAGCAAAAATCGGGAGTCCCAAGAGACCCAGAATTTC. This sequence encodes CASKNRESQETQNF.

With respect to this clonotype: The conserved closing phenylalanine or tryptophan is absent in this CDR3, likely reflecting a read error. The chain couples TRBV11-2 to TRBJ2-3, with 11 bases fitting TRBD2. The V gene's germline CDR1 is SGHAT and CDR2 FQNNGV. This CDR3 is 16 amino acids long. The chain's CDR3 is CANSRTLAGGTYTQYS. In nucleotides, the CDR3 is TGTGCCAACAGCCGAACTCTAGCGGGGGGCACATATACGCAGTATTCT.

Turning to this clonotype: Sequence at one end of the junction differs from germline and may be a read error. CDR3 nucleotides: TGCGCCAGTAGTGTGTCGGGCAGGGGGCTTGGTGGCTACACCTTC. This gives the protein CASSVSGRGLGGYTF. The chain joins TRBV10-2 to TRBJ1-2; 8 bases match TRBD1. Germline CDR1 WSHSY, CDR2 SAAADI. This CDR3 is 15 amino acids long.

This clonotype was seen once. Its ends do not fully match the called genes, so a read error is possible. This chain joins TRBV11-2 and TRBJ2-1, with a weak D call TRBD2 (5 bases). The CDR3 has 16 amino acids. CDR1 is SGHAT, CDR2 FQNNGV, per germline. The CDR3 DNA reads TGTGCCAGAAGCTTAGACCCGAGAACTAGTATCAATGAGCAGTTCTTC. It specifies CARSLDPRTSINEQFF.

CDR3 sequence (DNA): TGCAACGCGGGGGACAGGGGATATGAAAAACTGTTTTTT. It yields the protein CNAGDRGYEKLFF. The V gene is TRBV29-1, the J gene TRBJ1-4; 10 bases fit TRBD1. The CDR3 contains 13 residues. CDR1 is SQVTM, CDR2 ANQGSEA, per germline.

This clonotype was recorded a few times. Given a much more abundant clone one base away, this may be a read error. The gene calls are TRBV4-3 and TRBJ2-6; D gene uncertain. The CDR3 has 14 residues. CDR1 is LGHNA, CDR2 YSLEER, per germline. This CDR3 is CASSQDIGVNVLTF. CDR3 nucleotides: TGCGCCAGCAGCCAAGATATTGGGGTCAACGTCCTGACTTTC.

For this clonotype: The junction and the germline gene differ at one end; a read error may be behind it. This sequence joins TRBV11-2 and TRBJ1-2; tentatively, D is TRBD1 (6 bases). The CDR3 covers 19 residues. Germline-derived CDR1 and CDR2 are SGHAT and FQNNGV. This CDR3 reads CAGSADWTRTDQMSYGYTF. Here the CDR3 DNA reads TGTGCCGGCAGCGCAGACTGGACTAGGACAGATCAGATGTCCTATGGCTACACCTTC.

This clonotype appeared once. Its ends do not fully match the called genes, so a read error is possible. V gene TRBV11-3 combines with J gene TRBJ2-7; D possibly corresponds to TRBD1 (6 bases). The germline CDR1 and CDR2 sequences are SGHNT and YENEEA. The CDR3 is 16 amino acids. Here the CDR3 DNA reads TGTGTCAGCAGTTTATCTCCGGTACAGGGAATGCACGAGCAGTACTTC. Amino acids: CVSSLSPVQGMHEQYF.

A remark on this clonotype: Here the CDR3 omits its conserved ending phenylalanine or tryptophan, so a read error is the likely source. The gene calls are TRBV4-2 and TRBJ1-4, with D perhaps TRBD1 (5 bases). The CDR3 spans 14 residues. Germline V gene sequence: CDR1 LGHNA, CDR2 YNFKEQ. V dropped 5 bases and J dropped 7 bases, with 14 bases sitting between them. The CDR3 is CASSAQGSLEKLFI. In DNA form, the CDR3 reads TGTGCCAGCAGCGCCCAGGGATCCCTTGAAAAACTGTTTATT.